One sample yielded the 24 T cell receptor beta chains listed below, sequenced in a study of T cells after yellow fever vaccination. TCRdb re-called the 5' RACE reads through MiXCR, storing one row per CDR3 protein. The data show about 240,000 distinct CDR3 sequences, less than 8.5% seen once. The sequencing here drew on CD4+ T cells sorted from PBMCs, taken 15 days after the yellow fever booster vaccination. The receptors stem from a man aged 30 to 45 who received the YFV17D yellow fever vaccine.

This chain uses TRBV29-1 with TRBJ1-2; unclear D gene. Germline V gene sequence: CDR1 SQVTM, CDR2 ANQGSEA. This CDR3 region has 13 residues. V dropped 7 bases and J dropped 1 base, with 13 bases sitting between them. CDR3 nucleotides: TGCAGCGGCCTGGACGGCTTTAACTATGGCTACACCTTC. Protein: CSGLDGFNYGYTF.

The table lists this clonotype with a few counts. The chain uses TRBV6-1 and TRBJ2-7; 7 bases align to TRBD1. The CDR3 has 14 residues. CDR1 is MNHNS, CDR2 SASEGT, per germline. With 6 bases clipped from V and 4 bases from J, the junction kept 9 bases outside the gene matches. In DNA form, the CDR3 reads TGTGCCAGCAGACGCCCCGGGACAGCTTACGAGCAGTACTTC. Its protein is CASRRPGTAYEQYF.

V gene TRBV29-1 combines with J gene TRBJ2-2, with 9 bases that match TRBD2. Germline values: CDR1 SQVTM, CDR2 ANQGSEA. V gave up 6 bases and J gave up 4 bases; unmatched junction bases: 6. The CDR3 is 14 residues long. In DNA, the CDR3 is TGCAGCGTCGGGGGACTAGCAAGCACCGGGGAGCTGTTTTTT. Protein sequence: CSVGGLASTGELFF.

This clonotype was detected many times. This chain connects TRBV3-1 to TRBJ2-7, with 12 bases matching TRBD2. CDR1 LGHDT and CDR2 YNNKEL come from the germline V gene (reference sequence). Losses at the gene ends were 4 bases for V and 5 bases for J; bases not matched to a gene: 9. The CDR3 contains 16 residues. The CDR3 DNA sequence: TGTGCCAGCAGCCCGCGACTAGCGGGAGCGATCCACGAGCAGTACTTC. Translating it yields CASSPRLAGAIHEQYF.

There are many counts of this clonotype. The chain combines TRBV5-1 with TRBJ2-3, with 12 nucleotides matching TRBD2. With V trimmed by 4 bases and J by 2 bases, 14 bases remained unmatched. Germline V gives CDR1 SGHRS, CDR2 YFSETQ. The CDR3 runs 19 residues. CDR3 amino acids: CASSQNTLAGGQNTDTQYF. The CDR3 DNA sequence: TGCGCCAGCAGCCAGAATACCCTAGCGGGAGGGCAAAACACAGATACGCAGTATTTT.

The chain uses TRBV5-1 and TRBJ2-5; D unresolved. The germline V and J ends were trimmed by 5 bases and 5 bases, with 16 bases remaining between them. CDR3 length equals 14 residues. Germline lookup yields CDR1 SGHRS and CDR2 YFSETQ. The CDR3 DNA reads TGCGCCAGCAGTCCCGGGCCTAGAGAGGAGACCCAGTACTTC. It is translated as CASSPGPREETQYF.

The chain has TRBV5-1 and TRBJ2-1; the match to TRBD2 covers 11 bases. This CDR3 contains 14 residues. The ends lost 9 bases at V and 5 bases at J; junction bases unmatched: 7. CDR1 SGHRS and CDR2 YFSETQ come from the germline V gene. The chain's CDR3 is CANSSGRTHNEQFF. As DNA, the CDR3 is TGCGCCAATTCTAGCGGGAGGACTCACAATGAGCAGTTCTTC. Supplemented by reference TRBV5-1 and TRBJ2-1, the full variable domain reads KAGVTQTPRYLIKTRGQQVTLSCSPISGHRSVSWYQQTPGQGLQFLFEYFSETQRNKGNFPGRFSGRQFSNSRSEMNVSTLELGDSALYLCANSSGRTHNEQFFGPGTRLTVL.

At least ten counts were recorded for this clonotype. CDR3 sequence reads: CASSLDRDTGELFF. The CDR3 region has the DNA TGTGCCAGCTCACTCGACAGAGACACCGGGGAGCTGTTTTTT. The rearrangement links TRBV18 to TRBJ2-2; a possible D gene is TRBD1 (5 bases). Trimming removed 4 bases at V and 3 bases at J, with 9 bases between. Germline values: CDR1 KGHSH, CDR2 LQKENI. The CDR3 length is 14 residues.

The sample holds a few counts of this clonotype. V is TRBV25-1 and J is TRBJ2-2; 7 bases are shared with TRBD2. Trimming removed 4 bases from V and 3 bases from J; junction bases left unmatched: 8. The CDR3 has 16 amino acids. In germline, CDR1 is MGHDK, CDR2 SYGVNS. The CDR3: CASSATGRGYTGELFF. In DNA form, the CDR3 reads TGTGCCAGCAGTGCAACGGGGCGGGGGTACACCGGGGAGCTGTTTTTT.

This chain links TRBV5-1 with TRBJ2-5, with D maybe TRBD2 (6 bases). Trimming left V 5 bases short and J 1 base short, with 15 bases between. The CDR3 is 15 residues long. CDR1 is SGHRS, CDR2 YFSETQ, per germline. Here the CDR3 DNA reads TGCGCCAGCAGGGATATATCGGGGGTCCAAGAGACCCAGTACTTC. This sequence encodes CASRDISGVQETQYF. The full variable domain, its missing parts supplied by reference TRBV5-1 and TRBJ2-5, is KAGVTQTPRYLIKTRGQQVTLSCSPISGHRSVSWYQQTPGQGLQFLFEYFSETQRNKGNFPGRFSGRQFSNSRSEMNVSTLELGDSALYLCASRDISGVQETQYFGPGTRLLVL.

This clonotype came up a few times. The chain employs TRBV11-2 and TRBJ2-4, with 7 bases that match TRBD1. CDR1 is SGHAT, CDR2 FQNNGV, per germline. V lost 5 bases, J lost 10 bases, and 8 bases stayed unmatched. This CDR3 is built from 13 residues. CDR3 coding DNA: TGTGCCAGCAGCGTGACAGGGAAACGTATTCAGTACTTC. Amino acid sequence: CASSVTGKRIQYF.

This clonotype has a handful of counts. The V and J genes are TRBV20-1 and TRBJ2-2; D might be TRBD1 (5 bases). V was pared by 6 bases and J by 6 bases, with 14 bases between. The CDR3 length is 13 residues. CDR1 and CDR2 from the germline V gene are DFQATT and SNEGSKA (reference sequence). The CDR3 protein is CSATPQGSGELFF. CDR3 in DNA: TGCAGTGCAACCCCCCAGGGTTCCGGGGAGCTGTTTTTT.

The J gene is TRBJ2-7, the V gene TRBV20-1, with D unclear. V was trimmed by 3 bases and J by 0 bases, leaving 18 bases between them. The CDR3 covers 16 residues. CDR1 is DFQATT and CDR2 is SNEGSKA in the germline V gene (reference sequence). The CDR3 DNA reads TGCAGTGCTAGGTGGGGTATGGGCCCCTTCTCCTACGAGCAGTACTTC. It translates to CSARWGMGPFSYEQYF.

This clonotype has ten or more counts. The chain couples TRBV7-2 to TRBJ2-7; perhaps D is TRBD1 or TRBD2 (5 bases each). V lost 5 bases to trimming and J lost 2 bases, with 19 bases between them. Per the germline V gene, CDR1 is SGHTA and CDR2 is FQGNSA. The CDR3 length is 16 residues. The CDR3 nucleotides read TGTGCCAGCAGCCTCGGCTTACGAAGAGGGGCCTACGAGCAGTACTTC. This sequence encodes CASSLGLRRGAYEQYF.

This chain uses TRBV7-9 with TRBJ2-1; 7 nucleotides match TRBD1. This CDR3 contains 15 residues. In germline, CDR1 is SEHNR, CDR2 FQNEAQ (reference sequence). V gave up 2 bases and J gave up 6 bases; unmatched junction bases: 7. The CDR3 DNA follows: TGTGCCAGCAGCTTACTACCCAGGGGGAGCAATGAGCAGTTCTTC. Protein product: CASSLLPRGSNEQFF.

This clonotype was seen at least ten times. V and J are TRBV7-2 and TRBJ2-1; D remains ambiguous. This CDR3 spans 15 amino acids. The V gene lost 2 bases and the J gene lost 5 bases, with 13 bases spanning the gap. Germline CDR1 and CDR2: SGHTA and FQGNSA. The CDR3, as DNA: TGTGCCAGCAGCTTAAGGGCTTCCAGGAACAATGAGCAGTTCTTC. Its translation: CASSLRASRNNEQFF.

This clonotype was detected only a few times. The chain is built from TRBV20-1 and TRBJ2-3; unclear D gene. The CDR3 extends over 14 amino acids. The V gene's germline CDR1 is DFQATT and CDR2 SNEGSKA (reference sequence). Trimming removed 5 bases from V and 5 bases from J, with 17 bases in between. The CDR3 loop reads CSADLAGRVDTQYF. The CDR3 region has the DNA TGCAGTGCTGACTTAGCTGGAAGGGTAGATACGCAGTATTTT.

This clonotype has only a few counts. This chain uses TRBV19 with TRBJ1-5, with D tentatively TRBD1 (5 bases). This CDR3 comprises 14 residues. Germline assignment: CDR1 LNHDA and CDR2 SQIVND (reference sequence). V was shortened by 5 bases and J by 9 bases, with 17 bases between the two germline ends. CDR3 residues: CASSAGPWRLPQHF. DNA for the CDR3: TGTGCCAGTAGTGCGGGACCCTGGAGGTTGCCCCAGCATTTT.

The chain links TRBV21-1 to TRBJ2-5; the table's D call TRBD2 went unverified against the DNA. TRBV21-1 is a pseudogene. The CDR3 consists of 15 residues. The CDR3 sequence is CASSKLLSSSPTQYF. The CDR3 region has the DNA TGTGCCAGCAGCAAATTGTTGTCTAGCAGTCCGACCCAGTACTTC.

This clonotype occurred many times. J is TRBJ2-2 and V is TRBV12-3 or TRBV12-4; 7 bases line up with TRBD1. Trimming took 6 bases from V and 1 from J; bases not matched to a gene: 5. The CDR3 spans 15 residues. DNA of the CDR3: TGTGCCAGCAGAGGACAGGAACTGAACACCGGGGAGCTGTTTTTT. This codes for CASRGQELNTGELFF.

This clonotype has a handful of counts. The chain couples TRBV5-1 to TRBJ2-7; D gene unclear. The CDR3 spans 14 residues. CDR1 SGHRS and CDR2 YFSETQ come from the germline V gene. V was cut by 6 bases and J by 0 bases, with 13 bases left in between. CDR3 coding DNA: TGCGCCAGCAAATTAGTCCCCGGCTCCTACGAGCAGTACTTC. As protein: CASKLVPGSYEQYF.

J is TRBJ2-2 and V is TRBV5-1; a possible D gene is TRBD2 (5 bases). The CDR3 has 15 amino acids. CDR1 is SGHRS, CDR2 YFSETQ, per germline. V lost 4 bases and J 5 bases, leaving 15 bases between the germline ends. CDR3 amino acids: CASSIGHSVTGELFF. The CDR3 nucleotides are TGCGCCAGCAGCATAGGGCATAGCGTGACCGGGGAGCTGTTTTTT.

This clonotype was seen only a few times. The gene calls are TRBV5-1 and TRBJ1-1, with D possibly TRBD1 on 5 matching bases. Trimming cost V 2 bases and J 11 bases, with 19 bases left between them. The germline V gene encodes CDR1 SGHRS and CDR2 YFSETQ. The CDR3 has 14 amino acids. The CDR3 DNA reads TGCGCCAGCAGCTTCTCCGGGACCACCATGGGGGCTTTCTTT. Translation: CASSFSGTTMGAFF.

V and J are TRBV27 and TRBJ2-5; unclear D gene. CDR1 is MNHEY, CDR2 SMNVEV, per germline (reference sequence). The CDR3 sequence is 15 residues long. V was trimmed by 4 bases and J by 0 bases, leaving 12 bases between them. CDR3 sequence (DNA): TGTGCCAGCAGTTCATTTAGGACGGACCAAGAGACCCAGTACTTC. Translated, it gives CASSSFRTDQETQYF.